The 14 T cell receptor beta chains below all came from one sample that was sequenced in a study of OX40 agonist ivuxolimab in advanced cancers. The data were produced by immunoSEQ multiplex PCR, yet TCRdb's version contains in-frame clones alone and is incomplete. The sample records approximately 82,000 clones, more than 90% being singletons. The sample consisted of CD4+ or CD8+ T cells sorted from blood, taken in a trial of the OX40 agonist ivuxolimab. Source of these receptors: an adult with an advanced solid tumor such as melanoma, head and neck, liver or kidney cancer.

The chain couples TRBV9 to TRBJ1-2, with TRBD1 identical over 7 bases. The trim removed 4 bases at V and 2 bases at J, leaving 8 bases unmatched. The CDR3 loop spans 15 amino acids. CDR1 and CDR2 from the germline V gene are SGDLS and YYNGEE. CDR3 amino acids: CASSSPGRGNYGYTF. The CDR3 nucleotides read TGTGCCAGCAGCTCACCCGGCAGGGGGAACTATGGCTACACCTTC.

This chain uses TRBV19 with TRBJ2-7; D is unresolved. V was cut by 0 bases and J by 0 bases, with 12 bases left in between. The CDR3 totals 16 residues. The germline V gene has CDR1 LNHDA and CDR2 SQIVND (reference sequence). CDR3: CASSIESQRSSYEQYF. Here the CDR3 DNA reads TGTGCCAGTAGTATAGAGTCTCAACGGAGCTCCTACGAGCAGTACTTC.

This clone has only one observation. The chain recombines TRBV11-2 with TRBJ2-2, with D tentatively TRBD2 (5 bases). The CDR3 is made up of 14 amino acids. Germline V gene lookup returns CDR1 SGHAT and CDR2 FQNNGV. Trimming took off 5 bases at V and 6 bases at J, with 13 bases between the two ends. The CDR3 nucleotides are TGTGCCAGCAGCCCCCGGGAAGGCCCCGGGGAGCTGTTTTTT. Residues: CASSPREGPGELFF.

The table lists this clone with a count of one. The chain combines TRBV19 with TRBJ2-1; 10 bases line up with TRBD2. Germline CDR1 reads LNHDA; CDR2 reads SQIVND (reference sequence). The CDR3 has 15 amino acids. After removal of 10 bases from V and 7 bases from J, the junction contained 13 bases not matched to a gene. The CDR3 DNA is TGTGCCACCAACTTTATAGCGGGGGGCCATAATGAGCAGTTCTTC. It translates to CATNFIAGGHNEQFF.

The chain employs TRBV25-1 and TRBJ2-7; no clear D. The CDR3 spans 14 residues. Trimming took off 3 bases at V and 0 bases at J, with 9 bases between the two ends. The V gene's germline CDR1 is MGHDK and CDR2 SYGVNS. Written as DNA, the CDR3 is TGTGCCAGCAGTGATCGGCAGATCTCCTACGAGCAGTACTTC. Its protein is CASSDRQISYEQYF.

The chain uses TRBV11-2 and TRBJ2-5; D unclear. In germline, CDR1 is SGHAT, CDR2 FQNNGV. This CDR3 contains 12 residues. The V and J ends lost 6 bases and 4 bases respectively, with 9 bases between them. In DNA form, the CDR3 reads TGTGCCAGCAGGCCGCTAGGAGAGACCCAGTACTTC. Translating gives CASRPLGETQYF. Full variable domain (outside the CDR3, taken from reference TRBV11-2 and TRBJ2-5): EAGVAQSPRYKIIEKRQSVAFWCNPISGHATLYWYQQILGQGPKLLIQFQNNGVVDDSQLPKDRFSAERLKGVDSTLKIQPAKLEDSAVYLCASRPLGETQYFGPGTRLLVL.

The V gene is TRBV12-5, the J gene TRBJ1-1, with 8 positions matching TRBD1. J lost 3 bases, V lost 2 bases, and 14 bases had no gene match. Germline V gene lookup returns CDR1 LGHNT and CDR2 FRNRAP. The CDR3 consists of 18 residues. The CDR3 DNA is TGTGCTAGTGGTTTGCTATGGGCAGGGGGCGGTTGGGACACTGAAGCTTTCTTT. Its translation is CASGLLWAGGGWDTEAFF. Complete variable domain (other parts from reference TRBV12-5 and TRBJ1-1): DARVTQTPRHKVTEMGQEVTMRCQPILGHNTVFWYRQTMMQGLELLAYFRNRAPLDDSGMPKDRFSAEMPDATLATLKIQPSEPRDSAVYFCASGLLWAGGGWDTEAFFGQGTRLTVV.

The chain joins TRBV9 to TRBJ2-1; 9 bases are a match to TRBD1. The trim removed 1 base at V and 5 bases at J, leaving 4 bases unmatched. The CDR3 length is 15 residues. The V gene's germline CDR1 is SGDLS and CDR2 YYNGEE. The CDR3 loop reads CASSVWDRDHNEQFF. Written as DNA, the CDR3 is TGTGCCAGCAGCGTATGGGACAGGGACCACAATGAGCAGTTCTTC. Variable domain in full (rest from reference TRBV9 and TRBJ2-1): DSGVTQTPKHLITATGQRVTLRCSPRSGDLSVYWYQQSLDQGLQFLIQYYNGEERAKGNILERFSAQQFPDLHSELNLSSLELGDSALYFCASSVWDRDHNEQFFGPGTRLTVL.

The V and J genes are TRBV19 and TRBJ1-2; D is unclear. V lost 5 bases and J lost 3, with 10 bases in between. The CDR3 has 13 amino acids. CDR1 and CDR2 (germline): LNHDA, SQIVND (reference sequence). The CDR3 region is CASSFDQDYGYTF. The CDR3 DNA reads TGTGCCAGTAGTTTTGACCAGGACTATGGCTACACCTTC. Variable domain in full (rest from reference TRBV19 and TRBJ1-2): DGGITQSPKYLFRKEGQNVTLSCEQNLNHDAMYWYRQDPGQGLRLIYYSQIVNDFQKGDIAEGYSVSREKKESFPLTVTSAQKNPTAFYLCASSFDQDYGYTFGSGTRLTVV.

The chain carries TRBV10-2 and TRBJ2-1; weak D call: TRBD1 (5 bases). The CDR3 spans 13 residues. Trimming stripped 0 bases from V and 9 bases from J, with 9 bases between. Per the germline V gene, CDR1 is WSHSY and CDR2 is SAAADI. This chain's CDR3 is CASSESRVGEQFF. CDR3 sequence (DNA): TGCGCCAGCAGTGAGTCCAGGGTGGGTGAGCAGTTCTTC.

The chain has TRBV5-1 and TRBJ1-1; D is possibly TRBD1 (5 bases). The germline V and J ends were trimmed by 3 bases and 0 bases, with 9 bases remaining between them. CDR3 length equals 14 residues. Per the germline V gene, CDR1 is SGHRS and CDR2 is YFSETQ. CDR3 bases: TGCGCCAGCAGCTCAGGGAACATGAACACTGAAGCTTTCTTT. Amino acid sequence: CASSSGNMNTEAFF.

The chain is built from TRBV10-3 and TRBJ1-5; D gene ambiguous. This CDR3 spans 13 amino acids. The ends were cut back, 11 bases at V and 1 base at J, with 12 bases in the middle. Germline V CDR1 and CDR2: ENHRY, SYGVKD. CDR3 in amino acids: CAVGDSSNQPQHF. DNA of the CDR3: TGTGCCGTTGGGGATTCAAGCAATCAGCCCCAGCATTTT.

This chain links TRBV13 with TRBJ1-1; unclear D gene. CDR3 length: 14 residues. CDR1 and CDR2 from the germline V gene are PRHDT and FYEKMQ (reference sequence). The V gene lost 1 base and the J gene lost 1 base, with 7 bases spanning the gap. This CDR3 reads CASSLEWQNTEAFF. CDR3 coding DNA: TGTGCCAGCAGCTTAGAATGGCAGAACACTGAAGCTTTCTTT. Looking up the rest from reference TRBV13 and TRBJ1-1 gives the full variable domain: AAGVIQSPRHLIKEKRETATLKCYPIPRHDTVYWYQQGPGQDPQFLISFYEKMQSDKGSIPDRFSAQQFSDYHSELNMSSLELGDSALYFCASSLEWQNTEAFFGQGTRLTVV.

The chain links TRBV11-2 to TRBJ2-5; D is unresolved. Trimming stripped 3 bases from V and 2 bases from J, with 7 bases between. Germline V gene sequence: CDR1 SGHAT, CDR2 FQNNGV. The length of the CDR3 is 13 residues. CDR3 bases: TGTGCCAGCAGCTTGCCGAATCAAGAGACCCAGTACTTC. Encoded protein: CASSLPNQETQYF.